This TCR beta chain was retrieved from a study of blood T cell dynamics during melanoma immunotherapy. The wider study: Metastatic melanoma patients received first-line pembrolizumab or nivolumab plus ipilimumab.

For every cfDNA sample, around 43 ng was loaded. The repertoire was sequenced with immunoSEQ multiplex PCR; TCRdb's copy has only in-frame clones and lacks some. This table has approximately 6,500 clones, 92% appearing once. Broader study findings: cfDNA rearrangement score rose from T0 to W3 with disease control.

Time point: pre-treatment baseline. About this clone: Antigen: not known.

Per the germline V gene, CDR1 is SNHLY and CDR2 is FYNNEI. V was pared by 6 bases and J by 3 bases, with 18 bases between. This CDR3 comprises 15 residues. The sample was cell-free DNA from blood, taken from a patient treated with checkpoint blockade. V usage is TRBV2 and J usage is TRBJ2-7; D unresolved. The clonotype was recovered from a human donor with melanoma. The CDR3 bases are TGTGCCAGCAGGGCAGATCGTGCTGATTTCTACGAGCAGTACTTC. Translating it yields CASRADRADFYEQYF.